The 20 T cell receptor beta chains below all came from one sample that was sequenced in a study of cytomegalovirus exposure and HLA in healthy donors. Amplification used 60 Vbeta primers and 13 Jbeta primers. Assay used: immunoSEQ multiplex PCR; TCRdb lists only in-frame clones, some missing. Among 150,000 to 200,000 clones listed, around 81% were seen once. Sequenced: PBMCs. These receptors all come from a woman aged 18 to 35 in good health and CMV-seropositive.

J is TRBJ2-5 and V is TRBV7-2, with 7 nucleotides matching TRBD1. The CDR3 has 14 residues. The germline V gene encodes CDR1 SGHTA and CDR2 FQGNSA. V was clipped by 5 bases and J by 2 bases; unmatched bases: 5. As DNA, the CDR3 is TGTGCCAGCAGCCTTCCGACAGGGCAAGAGACCCAGTACTTC. Encoded protein: CASSLPTGQETQYF. Drawing the rest from reference TRBV7-2 and TRBJ2-5, the complete variable domain is GAGVSQSPSNKVTEKGKDVELRCDPISGHTALYWYRQSLGQGLEFLIYFQGNSAPDKSGLPSDRFSAERTGGSVSTLTIQRTQQEDSAVYLCASSLPTGQETQYFGPGTRLLVL.

The chain recombines TRBV6-6 with TRBJ2-7; 12 bases are shared with TRBD2. The CDR3 sequence is 14 residues long. V was clipped by 6 bases and J by 6 bases; unmatched bases: 6. Germline V CDR1 and CDR2: MNHNY, SVGAGI (reference sequence). This chain's CDR3 is CASRATSGGGEQYV. In nucleotides, the CDR3 is TGTGCCAGCAGGGCGACTAGCGGGGGAGGCGAGCAGTACGTC.

This clone came up once. The rearrangement joins TRBV4-1 to TRBJ2-2, with no clear D. CDR3 length: 15 residues. Germline CDR1 MGHRA, CDR2 YSYEKL. V was cut by 4 bases and J by 0 bases, with 9 bases left in between. The CDR3 DNA is TGCGCCAGCAGCCCGGCCGGAGCGAACACCGGGGAGCTGTTTTTT. This translates into CASSPAGANTGELFF.

The chain couples TRBV18 to TRBJ1-6; 7 positions agree with TRBD1. This CDR3 has 15 residues. V lost 0 bases, J lost 6 bases, and 2 bases stayed unmatched. The germline CDR1 and CDR2 sequences are KGHSH and LQKENI. The CDR3 is CASSPPPGGNSPLHF. The CDR3 DNA sequence: TGTGCCAGCTCACCACCTCCAGGGGGTAATTCACCCCTCCACTTT.

The gene calls are TRBV30 and TRBJ1-4; 8 nucleotides align to TRBD1. The CDR3 is 13 amino acids. CDR1 and CDR2 (germline): GTSNPN, SVGIG (reference sequence). The junction had 6 bases not matched to a gene; V was cut back by 5 bases and J by 7 bases. CDR3 residues: CAWGQGGGEKLFF. Written as DNA, the CDR3 is TGTGCCTGGGGACAGGGAGGGGGTGAAAAACTGTTTTTT. Full variable domain (missing parts from reference TRBV30 and TRBJ1-4): SQTIHQWPATLVQPVGSPLSLECTVEGTSNPNLYWYRQAAGRGLQLLFYSVGIGQISSEVPQNLSASRPQDRQFILSSKKLLLSDSGFYLCAWGQGGGEKLFFGSGTQLSVL.

This clone was seen a single time. The V call is TRBV2, the J call TRBJ1-2, with D hard to call. This CDR3 spans 16 amino acids. V gave up 0 bases and J gave up 7 bases, with 18 bases separating them. Looked up from germline, CDR1 is SNHLY and CDR2 is FYNNEI. DNA of the CDR3: TGTGCCAGCAGTGAAGCGCTTCGAGGCACCCTGGGTGGCTACACCTTC. It yields the protein CASSEALRGTLGGYTF.

This CDR3 is CASSLTPGSTDTQYF. The CDR3 DNA reads TGTGCCAGCAGCTTAACTCCGGGAAGCACAGATACGCAGTATTTT. The chain is built from TRBV7-3 and TRBJ2-3, with a possible D match to TRBD2 (5 bases). The ends were cut back, 0 bases at V and 0 bases at J, with 7 bases in the middle. The CDR3 is made up of 15 amino acids. Germline CDR1 SGHTA, CDR2 FQGTGA.

A few counts support this clone. The rearrangement links TRBV11-3 to TRBJ1-1, with a tentative D call TRBD1 (6 bases). Germline CDR1 is SGHNT and CDR2 is YENEEA. The V gene lost 4 bases and the J gene lost 5 bases, with 17 bases spanning the gap. There are 15 residues in the CDR3. The CDR3 DNA reads TGTGCCAGCAGCTCCCAGGGGTTTGGTGGGACTGAAGCTTTCTTT. It translates to CASSSQGFGGTEAFF.

The rearrangement uses TRBV7-3 and TRBJ2-1; tentatively, D is TRBD1 (6 bases). V was shortened by 2 bases and J by 8 bases, with 10 bases between the two germline ends. CDR1 is SGHTA, CDR2 FQGTGA, per germline. The CDR3 runs 13 residues. CDR3 DNA: TGTGCCAGCAGCTTACACAGGGACGATGAGCAGTTCTTC. Its translation: CASSLHRDDEQFF.

This clone was observed a single time. The J gene is TRBJ2-6, the V gene TRBV5-1; 7 nucleotides align to TRBD1. The CDR3 contains 15 residues. V trimming: 7 bases; J trimming: 4 bases; junction bases outside the gene matches: 8. The germline gives CDR1 SGHRS, CDR2 YFSETQ. The CDR3 nucleotides read TGCGCCAGCCATAGGGGGCGCGCCGGGGCCAACGTCCTGACTTTC. Amino acid sequence: CASHRGRAGANVLTF.

The rearrangement uses TRBV5-1 and TRBJ1-3; 7 nucleotides match TRBD1. Germline assignment: CDR1 SGHRS and CDR2 YFSETQ. With 2 bases clipped from V and 9 bases from J, the junction kept 14 bases outside the gene matches. CDR3 size: 16 residues. In DNA, the CDR3 is TGCGCCAGCAGCTTAGGTTATGACAGGGCAGGCAGCACCATATATTTT. It yields the protein CASSLGYDRAGSTIYF.

This clone was detected only a few times. The chain joins TRBV4-2 to TRBJ2-7, with TRBD2 identical over 12 bases. CDR3 length: 17 amino acids. From germline, CDR1 is LGHNA and CDR2 YNFKEQ. The V gene end was trimmed by 0 bases and the J gene end by 2 bases; junction bases not matched to a gene: 5. The CDR3, as DNA: TGTGCCAGCAGCCAAGAACCACTAGCGGGGGGCCCCTACGAGCAGTACTTC. Amino acid sequence: CASSQEPLAGGPYEQYF.

Only one count was recorded for this clone. This chain connects TRBV23-1 to TRBJ1-2; 8 nucleotides match TRBD1. TRBV23-1 falls under the ORF class, with uncertain function. Germline trimming cut 2 bases from V and 7 bases from J; bases unmatched to any gene: 27. The CDR3 length is 21 residues. CDR3: CASSQALGQVGNGGVESGYTF. The CDR3 coding sequence is TGCGCCAGCAGTCAAGCCCTGGGACAGGTAGGGAATGGAGGAGTGGAGTCTGGCTACACCTTC.

The chain recombines TRBV11-2 with TRBJ1-4; the match to TRBD1 covers 8 bases. The V gene's germline CDR1 is SGHAT and CDR2 FQNNGV. Trimming at V came to 5 bases and at J to 8 bases, leaving 13 bases not matched to a gene. The CDR3 runs to 16 residues. CDR3 region: CASSRFGGQGGEKLFF. The CDR3 DNA reads TGTGCCAGCAGCCGTTTCGGCGGACAGGGTGGGGAAAAACTGTTTTTT.

The chain employs TRBV4-2 and TRBJ2-1; 11 positions agree with TRBD2. This CDR3 is built from 19 residues. The germline V gene has CDR1 LGHNA and CDR2 YNFKEQ. V was pared by 4 bases and J by 6 bases, with 17 bases of the junction left unmatched. CDR3 sequence reads: CASSLSRISGGAVGNEQFF. Here the CDR3 DNA reads TGTGCCAGCAGCCTGTCCCGAATTAGCGGGGGGGCCGTGGGCAATGAGCAGTTCTTC.

The chain carries TRBV5-1 and TRBJ1-2; a weak D match, TRBD1 (6 bases). V shed 7 bases and J shed 0 bases, with 19 bases lying between them. The CDR3 spans 16 residues. The germline CDR1 and CDR2 sequences are SGHRS and YFSETQ. CDR3 amino acids: CASGETGLSANYGYTF. The CDR3 bases are TGCGCCAGCGGAGAGACAGGCCTCTCTGCTAACTATGGCTACACCTTC.

There are a few counts of this clone. This chain links TRBV4-3 with TRBJ2-5, with 8 nucleotides matching TRBD2. V lost 0 bases and J lost 2; bases outside the gene matches: 8. CDR1 and CDR2 from the germline V gene are LGHNA and YSLEER. The CDR3 sequence is 17 residues long. DNA for the CDR3: TGCGCCAGCAGCCAAGAGATATCTAGCGGGTGGCAAGAGACCCAGTACTTC. It is translated as CASSQEISSGWQETQYF.

The chain employs TRBV21-1 and TRBJ2-7; the DNA was not used to check the table's D call, TRBD2. TRBV21-1 is flagged as a pseudogene. The CDR3 length is 17 residues. CDR3 in amino acids: CASSKTGGLPLYYEQYV. For the CDR3, the DNA is TGTGCCAGCAGCAAAACGGGGGGCTTACCGCTATACTACGAGCAGTACGTC.

The CDR3 loop is CASSQLQGPQYF. Here the CDR3 DNA reads TGTGCCAGCAGCCAACTCCAGGGCCCGCAGTACTTC. The chain has TRBV6-5 and TRBJ2-7; weak D call: TRBD1 (5 bases). Germline CDR1 MNHEY, CDR2 SVGAGI. This CDR3 has 12 amino acids. V dropped 6 bases and J dropped 9 bases, with 15 bases sitting between them.

V gene TRBV5-6 combines with J gene TRBJ1-2, with 10 bases fitting TRBD1. V lost 4 bases to trimming and J lost 0 bases; unmatched junction nucleotides: 3. Germline-derived CDR1 and CDR2 are SGHDT and YYEEEE. The CDR3 is made up of 15 amino acids. The CDR3 reads CASSPGTGANYGYTF. The CDR3 nucleotides are TGTGCCAGCAGCCCTGGGACAGGGGCTAACTATGGCTACACCTTC.